These 10 T cell receptor beta chains originate from one sample sequenced in a study of blood T cell repertoires in COVID-19. Method: immunoSEQ multiplex PCR; TCRdb's copy keeps in-frame clones and lacks some. The table includes about 320,000 clones, about 86% detected once. Sequences were obtained from peripheral blood. These receptor sequences come from a woman aged 45-65 years with acute or convalescent COVID-19.

The chain recombines TRBV7-9 with TRBJ2-2, with TRBD2 matching 10 bases. There are 16 residues in the CDR3. J gave up 4 bases and V 1 base, and 3 bases lay outside the gene matches. Looked up from germline, CDR1 is SEHNR and CDR2 is FQNEAQ (reference sequence). CDR3 nucleotide sequence: TGTGCCAGCAGCTTAGAGCCTAGCGGGAGCACCGGGGAGCTGTTTTTT. Translation: CASSLEPSGSTGELFF.

The chain links TRBV5-5 to TRBJ2-2, with 9 bases fitting TRBD2. The V gene's germline CDR1 is SGHKS and CDR2 YYEKEE (reference sequence). CDR3 length equals 15 residues. The V and J ends lost 2 bases and 6 bases, in that order; junction bases with no gene match: 5. In DNA, the CDR3 is TGTGCCAGCAGCTTACGCGGGGGGGCCCCCGGGGAGCTGTTTTTT. Translated: CASSLRGGAPGELFF.

V usage is TRBV30 and J usage is TRBJ2-1; 10 positions match TRBD1. Germline CDR1 and CDR2: GTSNPN and SVGIG (reference sequence). The trim removed 2 bases at V and 5 bases at J, leaving 6 bases unmatched. CDR3 length: 15 amino acids. The CDR3 reads CAWSRDRGIDNEQFF. The CDR3 nucleotides read TGTGCCTGGAGTAGGGACAGGGGAATAGACAATGAGCAGTTCTTC. The entire variable domain, with the rest obtained from reference TRBV30 and TRBJ2-1, is as follows: SQTIHQWPATLVQPVGSPLSLECTVEGTSNPNLYWYRQAAGRGLQLLFYSVGIGQISSEVPQNLSASRPQDRQFILSSKKLLLSDSGFYLCAWSRDRGIDNEQFFGPGTRLTVL.

CDR3 nucleotides: TGTGCCAGCAGCCCCCTCCCAGGACAGGGTGTTGTTCAGCCCCAGCATTTT. It yields the protein CASSPLPGQGVVQPQHF. The V call is TRBV5-8, the J call TRBJ1-5, with TRBD1 matching 8 bases. The CDR3 loop spans 17 amino acids. The V segment lost 4 bases and the J segment 6 bases; nucleotides outside the gene matches: 15. The germline V gene has CDR1 SGHTS and CDR2 YDEGEE.

The chain combines TRBV23-1 with TRBJ1-4; 8 bases align to TRBD1. TRBV23-1 is classed as an ORF, of uncertain function. This CDR3 has 20 amino acids. The trim removed 0 bases at V and 4 bases at J, leaving 16 bases unmatched. The CDR3 loop reads CASSQSNEGTGGQGNEKLFF. The CDR3 coding sequence is TGCGCCAGCAGTCAATCGAATGAAGGGACAGGTGGTCAGGGTAATGAAAAACTGTTTTTT.

The V call is TRBV30, the J call TRBJ2-3; D is unclear. The CDR3 is 14 residues long. Trimming shortened V by 2 bases and J by 3 bases, and 12 bases separated the two germline ends. Germline V gives CDR1 GTSNPN, CDR2 SVGIG (reference sequence). The CDR3 nucleotides read TGTGCCTGGAGTCCCTATGTGCCGACAGATACGCAGTATTTT. This translates into CAWSPYVPTDTQYF.

In this sample, this clone turned up once. The chain couples TRBV7-8 to TRBJ1-1, with D unresolved. V lost 5 bases to trimming and J lost 1 base, with 8 bases between them. This CDR3 spans 13 amino acids. Germline values: CDR1 SGHVS, CDR2 FQNEAQ. The CDR3, as DNA: TGTGCCAGCAGCCCTCGAGAGAACACTGAAGCTTTCTTT. It encodes CASSPRENTEAFF.

The chain recombines TRBV5-8 with TRBJ2-3, with a possible D match to TRBD2 (7 bases). Trimming stripped 8 bases from V and 2 bases from J, with 21 bases between. The CDR3 is 16 residues long. CDR1 SGHTS and CDR2 YDEGEE come from the germline V gene. The CDR3 loop is CASPGWAGANTDTQYF. DNA of the CDR3: TGTGCCAGTCCGGGATGGGCGGGGGCAAACACAGATACGCAGTATTTT.

V usage is TRBV27 and J usage is TRBJ2-7; perhaps TRBD1 as D (6 bases). The V gene lost 4 bases and the J gene lost 3 bases, with 13 bases spanning the gap. This CDR3 has 14 residues. CDR1 is MNHEY, CDR2 SMNVEV, per germline (reference sequence). CDR3 DNA sequence: TGTGCCAGCAGTTCCCGGGACAATCGCTACGAGCAGTACTTC. This codes for CASSSRDNRYEQYF.

The sample holds a few counts of this clone. The chain couples TRBV4-1 to TRBJ2-1; 9 nucleotides agree with TRBD2. V shed 4 bases and J 5 bases; nucleotides not matched to a gene: 15. The CDR3 contains 18 residues. Germline CDR1 MGHRA, CDR2 YSYEKL. The DNA of the CDR3 is TGCGCCAGCAGCCCGGGACTAGCTCGCGTTGGGACAGACAATGAGCAGTTCTTC. Translating it yields CASSPGLARVGTDNEQFF.